These 29 T cell receptor beta chains were all obtained from the same sample, sequenced in a study of blood T cell repertoires in COVID-19. The table came from immunoSEQ multiplex PCR; TCRdb's copy has only in-frame clones and leaves some out. The sample has about 440,000 clones, around 91% seen once. The source material was PBMCs or T cells enriched from blood (not recorded which). These receptors were obtained from a man aged 18 to 29 who had recovered from COVID-19.

V usage is TRBV5-1 and J usage is TRBJ1-6; D gene uncertain. From germline, CDR1 is SGHRS and CDR2 YFSETQ. CDR3 length: 15 residues. The V and J ends lost 4 bases and 6 bases respectively, with 14 bases between them. CDR3: CASSPSGAGNSPLHF. The DNA for the CDR3 is TGCGCCAGCAGCCCGTCAGGCGCGGGTAATTCACCCCTCCACTTT.

The chain has TRBV5-1 and TRBJ1-1, with 9 bases fitting TRBD1. This CDR3 region has 16 residues. Germline V lookup: CDR1 SGHRS, CDR2 YFSETQ. The trim removed 4 bases at V and 2 bases at J, leaving 9 bases unmatched. CDR3 DNA: TGCGCCAGCAGCCCAGGAGGGACAGGGACCAACACTGAAGCTTTCTTT. Its protein product is CASSPGGTGTNTEAFF.

The rearrangement joins TRBV11-2 to TRBJ2-1, with 13 nucleotides matching TRBD2. The V gene's germline CDR1 is SGHAT and CDR2 FQNNGV. The V segment lost 4 bases and the J segment 5 bases; nucleotides outside the gene matches: 2. This CDR3 region has 15 residues. CDR3 loop: CASSWTSGSHNEQFF. The CDR3 bases are TGTGCCAGCAGCTGGACTAGCGGGAGTCACAATGAGCAGTTCTTC. Variable domain in full (rest from reference TRBV11-2 and TRBJ2-1): EAGVAQSPRYKIIEKRQSVAFWCNPISGHATLYWYQQILGQGPKLLIQFQNNGVVDDSQLPKDRFSAERLKGVDSTLKIQPAKLEDSAVYLCASSWTSGSHNEQFFGPGTRLTVL.

The V and J genes are TRBV24-1 and TRBJ2-5, with a weak D call TRBD2 (7 bases). Trimming took 3 bases from V and 1 from J, leaving 11 bases between them. This CDR3 has 15 amino acids. The germline gives CDR1 KGHDR, CDR2 SFDVKD. CDR3 sequence reads: CATSDKRGGQETQYF. For the CDR3, the DNA is TGTGCCACCAGTGATAAAAGGGGGGGCCAAGAGACCCAGTACTTC.

V and J are TRBV2 and TRBJ1-4; D might be TRBD1 (6 bases). Germline V gene lookup returns CDR1 SNHLY and CDR2 FYNNEI. Trimming cost V 6 bases and J 8 bases, with 16 bases left between them. The CDR3 has 14 amino acids. CDR3 nucleotides: TGTGCCAGCAGACAGGGTCTCTTGGGGGAAAAACTGTTTTTT. Translating gives CASRQGLLGEKLFF.

This clone was detected a few times. The genes are TRBV10-3 and TRBJ2-7; a weak D match, TRBD2 (5 bases). Trimming removed 2 bases from V and 0 bases from J, with 14 bases in between. The germline CDR1 and CDR2 sequences are ENHRY and SYGVKD. The CDR3 has 16 residues. The CDR3 DNA is TGTGCCATCAGTGAGACGGACTCGGGGTTCTCCTACGAGCAGTACTTC. Translation: CAISETDSGFSYEQYF.

This sequence joins TRBV10-3 and TRBJ2-7, with TRBD1 as a possible D gene (6 bases). Germline V gene sequence: CDR1 ENHRY, CDR2 SYGVKD. The CDR3 extends over 14 amino acids. With 2 bases removed from V and 0 bases from J, the gap between germline ends came to 8 bases. The CDR3: CAISEPDSSYEQYF. The CDR3 DNA reads as TGTGCCATCAGTGAGCCGGACAGCTCCTACGAGCAGTACTTC.

The chain is built from TRBV6-5 and TRBJ2-7; a weak D match, TRBD2 (6 bases). CDR1 is MNHEY and CDR2 is SVGAGI in the germline V gene. There are 15 residues in the CDR3. V was pared by 8 bases and J by 6 bases, with 23 bases between. The CDR3 is CASSSIRRGSGEQYF. The CDR3 region has the DNA TGTGCCAGCTCCTCGATTCGGAGGGGATCGGGCGAGCAGTACTTC.

This clone was seen once. V usage is TRBV13 and J usage is TRBJ1-2, with 7 bases lining up with TRBD1. The germline V gene has CDR1 PRHDT and CDR2 FYEKMQ (reference sequence). The V and J ends lost 5 bases and 6 bases, in that order; junction bases with no gene match: 15. The CDR3 is made up of 16 amino acids. CDR3 amino acids: CASSPLDRVSGHGYTF. The CDR3 DNA follows: TGTGCCAGCAGCCCCCTCGACAGGGTCTCAGGTCATGGCTACACCTTC.

This chain links TRBV28 with TRBJ1-1; D is ambiguous. Per the germline V gene, CDR1 is MDHEN and CDR2 is SYDVKM. This CDR3 spans 14 amino acids. V gave up 3 bases and J gave up 2 bases, with 10 bases separating them. In DNA form, the CDR3 reads TGTGCCAGCAGTTTGGAGACGGCTAACACTGAAGCTTTCTTT. Translated: CASSLETANTEAFF. The whole variable domain, filled in from reference TRBV28 and TRBJ1-1, reads DVKVTQSSRYLVKRTGEKVFLECVQDMDHENMFWYRQDPGLGLRLIYFSYDVKMKEKGDIPEGYSVSREKKERFSLILESASTNQTSMYLCASSLETANTEAFFGQGTRLTVV.

In DNA, the CDR3 is TGTGCCAGCAGTTTAGGCCAGTATAGCAATCAGCCCCAGCATTTT. Translation: CASSLGQYSNQPQHF. The chain recombines TRBV28 with TRBJ1-5; no firm D call. Germline V lookup: CDR1 MDHEN, CDR2 SYDVKM. Trimming shortened V by 2 bases and J by 0 bases, and 8 bases separated the two germline ends. This CDR3 comprises 15 residues.

DNA of the CDR3: TGTGCCAGTAGTTCCTCGGGGATACCCCCCTACAATGAGCAGTTCTTC. It encodes CASSSSGIPPYNEQFF. This chain connects TRBV19 to TRBJ2-1, with D possibly being TRBD2 (5 bases). With 5 bases removed from V and 2 bases from J, the gap between germline ends came to 16 bases. The CDR3 is made up of 16 amino acids. Germline CDR1 reads LNHDA; CDR2 reads SQIVND (reference sequence).

This clone was observed a few times. The chain combines TRBV5-1 with TRBJ2-5; TRBD2 matches at 12 bases. Germline CDR1 reads SGHRS; CDR2 reads YFSETQ. CDR3 length: 17 amino acids. V was pared by 0 bases and J by 3 bases, with 6 bases of the junction left unmatched. CDR3 protein: CASSLGTSGIREETQYF. CDR3 bases: TGCGCCAGCAGCTTGGGGACTAGCGGGATCCGGGAAGAGACCCAGTACTTC.

This clone was recorded a few times. The rearrangement joins TRBV28 to TRBJ1-3; 8 bases match TRBD1. The V gene's germline CDR1 is MDHEN and CDR2 SYDVKM. This CDR3 region has 16 residues. With 5 bases clipped from V and 0 bases from J, the junction kept 6 bases outside the gene matches. Here the CDR3 DNA reads TGTGCCAGCAGTCCAGGGGGCCTCTCCTCTGGAAACACCATATATTTT. Protein sequence: CASSPGGLSSGNTIYF.

The chain links TRBV27 to TRBJ2-2, with a weak D call TRBD2 (5 bases). Trimming pared 3 bases from V and 2 bases from J, leaving 10 bases between. Germline CDR1 reads MNHEY; CDR2 reads SMNVEV (reference sequence). This CDR3 has 15 amino acids. The CDR3 DNA reads as TGTGCCAGCAGTTTCCTCGGGATAAACACCGGGGAGCTGTTTTTT. Encoded protein: CASSFLGINTGELFF.

V gene TRBV9 combines with J gene TRBJ2-3, with 8 nucleotides matching TRBD1. V lost 2 bases to trimming and J lost 4 bases; unmatched junction nucleotides: 3. CDR1 SGDLS and CDR2 YYNGEE come from the germline V gene. CDR3 size: 14 residues. This CDR3 is CASSVRQGPDTQYF. The CDR3 DNA reads as TGTGCCAGCAGCGTTCGACAGGGGCCAGATACGCAGTATTTT.

The rearrangement joins TRBV5-1 to TRBJ2-1; D uncertain. CDR1 SGHRS and CDR2 YFSETQ come from the germline V gene. V was clipped by 4 bases and J by 6 bases, with 5 bases between them. This CDR3 has 11 residues. In DNA, the CDR3 is TGCGCCAGCAGCCTTAGCAATGAGCAGTTCTTC. Amino acids: CASSLSNEQFF.

This chain connects TRBV29-1 to TRBJ2-7, with D hard to call. This CDR3 has 11 residues. The germline CDR1 and CDR2 sequences are SQVTM and ANQGSEA. Deletions cut 4 bases from V and 3 bases from J, with 7 bases between. In DNA form, the CDR3 reads TGCAGCGTTGCGTACAGCTACGAGCAGTACTTC. Translating gives CSVAYSYEQYF.

This rearrangement joins TRBV10-3 to TRBJ1-4, with D perhaps matching TRBD1 (5 bases). With 6 bases removed from V and 8 bases from J, the gap between germline ends came to 13 bases. The CDR3 is 13 amino acids. From germline, CDR1 is ENHRY and CDR2 SYGVKD. For the CDR3, the DNA is TGTGCCATCAGAGGGGAAGGCGAGGAAAAACTGTTTTTT. This gives the protein CAIRGEGEEKLFF.

V gene TRBV5-4 combines with J gene TRBJ1-1; 7 bases agree with TRBD1. The germline V gene encodes CDR1 SGHNT and CDR2 YYREEE (reference sequence). CDR3 length: 15 amino acids. After removal of 4 bases from V and 0 bases from J, the junction contained 6 bases not matched to a gene. The CDR3 nucleotides are TGTGCCAGCAGCAGTTCAGGGGGAGTGAACACTGAAGCTTTCTTT. Its translation: CASSSSGGVNTEAFF.

This chain uses TRBV7-3 with TRBJ1-2; no clear D gene. This CDR3 comprises 13 residues. Germline CDR1 is SGHTA and CDR2 is FQGTGA. With 1 base removed from V and 8 bases from J, the gap between germline ends came to 11 bases. The CDR3 DNA reads as TGTGCCAGCAGCTTAAAGGCAGGACTCGGCTACACCTTC. Residues: CASSLKAGLGYTF.

The DNA for the CDR3 is TGCGCCAGCAGCCCTCTGTATTTAGCGGGGGGGAACACCGGGGAGCTGTTTTTT. Amino acids: CASSPLYLAGGNTGELFF. The J gene is TRBJ2-2, the V gene TRBV4-1; 10 bases match TRBD2. Unmatched junction bases numbered 9, after V lost 4 bases and J lost 1 base. This CDR3 has 18 amino acids. Germline V CDR1 and CDR2: MGHRA, YSYEKL.

The chain combines TRBV9 with TRBJ2-1; 11 nucleotides agree with TRBD2. The length of the CDR3 is 14 residues. V lost 4 bases and J lost 8; bases outside the gene matches: 5. Germline values: CDR1 SGDLS, CDR2 YYNGEE. The CDR3 DNA reads as TGTGCCAGCAGCCCTACTAGCGGGAGCGATGAGCAGTTCTTC. Encoded protein: CASSPTSGSDEQFF.

The V and J genes are TRBV10-3 and TRBJ2-7; possible D gene TRBD1, 6 bases. The germline CDR1 and CDR2 sequences are ENHRY and SYGVKD. Trimming left V 7 bases short and J 5 bases short, with 21 bases between. CDR3 length equals 15 residues. As DNA, the CDR3 is TGTGCCATCACTTCCTTTGCAGGGGATAAGAACGAGCAGTACTTC. It is translated as CAITSFAGDKNEQYF.

This chain joins TRBV7-2 and TRBJ2-3; D is possibly TRBD2 (5 bases). Looked up from germline, CDR1 is SGHTA and CDR2 is FQGNSA. This CDR3 is built from 14 residues. V shed 5 bases and J shed 6 bases, with 15 bases lying between them. The DNA for the CDR3 is TGTGCCAGCAGCGGAACGGGGTGGGTGGATACGCAGTATTTT. This sequence encodes CASSGTGWVDTQYF.

The gene calls are TRBV19 and TRBJ1-5, with TRBD1 as a possible D gene (6 bases). The germline V gene has CDR1 LNHDA and CDR2 SQIVND (reference sequence). Between the trimmed V and J ends, which lost 0 bases and 7 bases, there was a span of 10 bases. CDR3 size: 14 residues. CDR3: CASSIDGGAQPQHF. The CDR3 DNA follows: TGTGCCAGTAGTATAGATGGGGGGGCCCAGCCCCAGCATTTT.

The V call is TRBV4-1, the J call TRBJ1-1; 7 positions agree with TRBD1. J lost 3 bases, V lost 3 bases, and 13 bases had no gene match. Germline loops: CDR1 MGHRA, CDR2 YSYEKL. CDR3 length equals 17 residues. CDR3 region: CASSQKSGGGMDTEAFF. DNA of the CDR3: TGCGCCAGCAGCCAGAAATCAGGGGGAGGTATGGACACTGAAGCTTTCTTT.

The CDR3 is CASSEIQGSSSGNTIYF. The CDR3 DNA sequence: TGTGCCAGCAGTGAGATCCAGGGCTCGAGCTCTGGAAACACCATATATTTT. V gene TRBV2 combines with J gene TRBJ1-3, with a possible D match to TRBD1 (5 bases). The CDR3 runs 17 residues. The ends were cut back, 3 bases at V and 0 bases at J, with 15 bases in the middle. CDR1 and CDR2 (germline): SNHLY, FYNNEI.

A note on this clone: Relative to the germline gene, one junction end is altered; a read error may explain this. CDR3 loop: CASSPTGTTNEKLFF. The DNA of the CDR3 is TGTGCCAGCAGTCCAACGGGGACAACGAATGAAAAACTGTTTTTT. The V and J genes are TRBV25-1 and TRBJ1-4; a possible D gene is TRBD1 (6 bases). In germline, CDR1 is MGHDK, CDR2 SYGVNS. The CDR3 spans 15 residues.